This TCR beta chain was recorded in a study of beta chain features in type 1 diabetes. This clone has a handful of counts. Its antigen is still unknown. General study results and limits: Shorter TCRB CDR3s, moderately but significantly so, marked every one of the four CD4+ subsets in Type 1 diabetes patients. There were fewer insertions and more deletions at the VDJ junctions of type 1 diabetes patients.

What was sequenced were expressed TCRB transcripts, since all of the isolated RNA had been reverse transcribed. TCRdb's table, derived via immunoSEQ multiplex PCR, lists solely in-frame clones and lacks some. Of almost 250,000 clones listed, 14% were seen once; the top ten hold around 0.03%. CDR1 and CDR2 (germline): MNHEY, SMNVEV (reference sequence). The CDR3 loop spans 19 amino acids. Trimming shortened V by 2 bases and J by 2 bases, and 24 bases separated the two germline ends. V gene TRBV27 combines with J gene TRBJ1-2, with a possible D match to TRBD1 (6 bases). Sequenced sample: naive CD4+ T cells from blood. The TCR comes from a woman in her thirties or forties in good health. The DNA for the CDR3 is TGTGCCAGCAGTTTAGGTCGTAAGGCAGGGGCCGCGATAAACTATGGCTACACCTTC. Translating gives CASSLGRKAGAAINYGYTF.